This T cell receptor beta chain was recorded in a study of cytomegalovirus exposure and HLA in healthy donors. Study context: An earlier analysis found fewer than 140 million unique TCR beta sequences from about 190 million T cells. General study results and limits: Later analysis identified about 17,000 TCR beta sequences associated with HLA alleles, using a false discovery rate threshold of 0.05. A later analysis linked a missense DCLRE1C variant to TCR beta V- and J-gene trimming. The authors later found most CMV-associated TCR beta chains appeared HLA-restricted.

Germline CDR1 reads SGDLS; CDR2 reads YYNGEE. The trim removed 3 bases at V and 8 bases at J, leaving 17 bases unmatched. The CDR3 sequence is 17 residues long. PCR involved 60 Vbeta and 13 Jbeta primers. The protocol was immunoSEQ multiplex PCR, while the TCRdb copy is restricted to in-frame clones and leaves out a portion. The data contain tens of thousands of clones, approximately 82% of them seen just once; the ten biggest clones take up around 2%. This clone was observed a single time. The antigen is unknown. Sequencing was done on a sample of PBMCs. This sequence originates from a man in his forties or fifties in good health and CMV-seronegative. This sequence joins TRBV9 and TRBJ2-1; TRBD2 agrees at 7 bases. CDR3 DNA: TGTGCCAGCAGCGGGCCGGCGGGGAGCGGGGTCGGGGATGAGCAGTTCTTC. Encoded protein: CASSGPAGSGVGDEQFF.